This TCR beta chain came from a study of vaccination effects on CD4 cells after COVID-19. Study in general: Specimens were obtained from a couple of convalescent patients 16 days and one week prior to vaccination.

Using viral peptide pools, the ViraFEST assay grew out antigen-specific CD4+ T cells prior to sequencing. Following 10 days of culture, CD4+ T cells were isolated. SARS-CoV-2 infected the person between March and December 2020, as confirmed by PCR. With regard to this clone: Its antigen remains unknown.

Clones were read by immunoSEQ multiplex PCR, and TCRdb kept only the in-frame ones, dropping some. The sample shows 70,000 or so clones, roughly 73% of them seen only once. The length of the CDR3 is 14 residues. The V end lost 2 bases, the J end lost 1 base, and 7 bases lay between the germline ends. V is TRBV23-1 and J is TRBJ2-3; tentatively, D is TRBD1 (6 bases). TRBV23-1 is placed among ORFs of uncertain function. This TCR was sampled from a human donor who had a prior SARS-CoV-2 infection. Sequencing used CD4+ T cells from PBMCs cultured with HIV peptides, obtained before COVID-19 vaccination. Noted subset: HIV-1 Nef peptide pool negative control/reference culture. In DNA form, the CDR3 reads TGCGCCAGCAGTCAAGGGGGCGGCACAGATACGCAGTATTTT. It translates to CASSQGGGTDTQYF.